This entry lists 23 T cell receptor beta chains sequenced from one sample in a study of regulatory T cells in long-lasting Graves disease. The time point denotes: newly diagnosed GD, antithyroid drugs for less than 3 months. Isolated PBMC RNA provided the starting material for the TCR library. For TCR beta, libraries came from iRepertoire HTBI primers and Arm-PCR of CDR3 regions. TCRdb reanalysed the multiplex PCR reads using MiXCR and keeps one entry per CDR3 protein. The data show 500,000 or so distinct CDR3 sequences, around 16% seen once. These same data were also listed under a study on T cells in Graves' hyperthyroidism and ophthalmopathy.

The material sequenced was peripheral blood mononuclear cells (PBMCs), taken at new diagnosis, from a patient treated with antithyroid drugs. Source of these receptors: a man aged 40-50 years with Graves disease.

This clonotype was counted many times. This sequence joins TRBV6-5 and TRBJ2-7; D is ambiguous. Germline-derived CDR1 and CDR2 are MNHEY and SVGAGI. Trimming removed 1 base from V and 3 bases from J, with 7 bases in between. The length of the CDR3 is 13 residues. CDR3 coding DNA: TGTGCCAGCAGTTACTACAGCTTCTACGAGCAGTACTTC. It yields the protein CASSYYSFYEQYF.

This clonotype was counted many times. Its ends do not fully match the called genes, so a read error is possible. DNA for the CDR3: TGTGCCAGCACTGAAATTGGGTCGGGCAATCAGCCCCAGCATTTT. This gives the protein CASTEIGSGNQPQHF. The rearrangement uses TRBV2 and TRBJ1-5; D unclear. This CDR3 has 15 residues. Germline V lookup: CDR1 SNHLY, CDR2 FYNNEI.

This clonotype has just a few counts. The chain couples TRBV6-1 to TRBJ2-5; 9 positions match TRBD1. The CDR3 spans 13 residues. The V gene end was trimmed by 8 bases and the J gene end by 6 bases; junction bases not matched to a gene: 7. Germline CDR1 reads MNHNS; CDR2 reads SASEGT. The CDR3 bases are TGTGCCAGCTGGGGGGACAGGGAAAAGACCCAGTACTTC. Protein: CASWGDREKTQYF.

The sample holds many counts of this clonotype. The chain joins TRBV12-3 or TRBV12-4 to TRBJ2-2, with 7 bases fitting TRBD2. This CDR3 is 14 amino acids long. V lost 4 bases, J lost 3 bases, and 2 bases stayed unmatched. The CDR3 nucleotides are TGTGCCAGCAGTTCCCTAGCGGACACCGGGGAGCTGTTTTTT. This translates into CASSSLADTGELFF.

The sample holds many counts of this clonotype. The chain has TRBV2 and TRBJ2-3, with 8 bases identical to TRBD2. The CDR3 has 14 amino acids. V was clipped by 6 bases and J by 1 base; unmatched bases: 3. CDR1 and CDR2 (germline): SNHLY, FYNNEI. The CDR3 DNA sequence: TGTGCCAGCAGGAGCGGGAGAGGCACAGATACGCAGTATTTT. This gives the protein CASRSGRGTDTQYF.

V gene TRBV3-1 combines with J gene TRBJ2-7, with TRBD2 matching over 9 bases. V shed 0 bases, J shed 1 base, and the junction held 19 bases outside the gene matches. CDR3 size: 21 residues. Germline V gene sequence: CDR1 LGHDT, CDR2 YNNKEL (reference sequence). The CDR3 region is CASSQDASPKPGLALSYEQYF. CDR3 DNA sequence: TGTGCCAGCAGCCAAGATGCCAGCCCAAAACCGGGACTAGCTCTTTCCTACGAGCAGTACTTC.

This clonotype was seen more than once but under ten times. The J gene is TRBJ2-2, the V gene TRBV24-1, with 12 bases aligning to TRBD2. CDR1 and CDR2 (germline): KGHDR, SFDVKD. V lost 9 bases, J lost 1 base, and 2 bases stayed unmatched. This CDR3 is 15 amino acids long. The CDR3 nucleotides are TGTGCCACCTTGGGACTAGCGGGGAACACCGGGGAGCTGTTTTTT. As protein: CATLGLAGNTGELFF.

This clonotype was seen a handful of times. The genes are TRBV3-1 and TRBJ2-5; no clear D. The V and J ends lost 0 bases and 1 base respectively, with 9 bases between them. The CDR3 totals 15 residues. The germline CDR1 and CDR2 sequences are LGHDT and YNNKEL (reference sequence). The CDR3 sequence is CASSQDRAAQETQYF. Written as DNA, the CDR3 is TGTGCCAGCAGCCAAGATCGCGCGGCCCAAGAGACCCAGTACTTC.

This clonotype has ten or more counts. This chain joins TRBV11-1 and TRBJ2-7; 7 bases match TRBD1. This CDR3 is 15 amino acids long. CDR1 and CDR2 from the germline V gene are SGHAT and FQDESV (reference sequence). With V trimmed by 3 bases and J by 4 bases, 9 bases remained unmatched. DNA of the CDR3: TGTGCCAGCAGCTTCCTCTGGGACAGCTCGTACGAGCAGTACTTC. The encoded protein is CASSFLWDSSYEQYF.

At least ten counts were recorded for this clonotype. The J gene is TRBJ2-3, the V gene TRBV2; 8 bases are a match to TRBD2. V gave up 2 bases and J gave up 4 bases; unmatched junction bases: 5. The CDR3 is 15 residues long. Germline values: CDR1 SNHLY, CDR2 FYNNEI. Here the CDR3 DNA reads TGTGCCAGCAGTGAACAAGCGGGAGTTGCAGATACGCAGTATTTT. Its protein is CASSEQAGVADTQYF.

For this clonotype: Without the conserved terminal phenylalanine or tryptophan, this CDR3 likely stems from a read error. The DNA for the CDR3 is TGTGCCAGCTCAACGACAGGGATCAATCAGCCCCAGCATCTT. It codes for CASSTTGINQPQHL. The gene calls are TRBV18 and TRBJ1-5, with TRBD1 identical over 7 bases. Germline CDR1 KGHSH, CDR2 LQKENI. Trimming cost V 5 bases and J 3 bases; bases outside gene matches: 4. This CDR3 is 14 amino acids long.

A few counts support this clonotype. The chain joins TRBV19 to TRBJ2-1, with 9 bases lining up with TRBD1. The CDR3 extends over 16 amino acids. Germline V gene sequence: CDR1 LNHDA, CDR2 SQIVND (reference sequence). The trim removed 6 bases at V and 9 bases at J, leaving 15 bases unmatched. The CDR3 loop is CASRIIVGTGFSEQFF. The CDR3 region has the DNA TGTGCCAGTAGAATAATTGTCGGGACAGGGTTCTCTGAGCAGTTCTTC. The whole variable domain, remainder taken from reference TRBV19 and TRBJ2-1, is DGGITQSPKYLFRKEGQNVTLSCEQNLNHDAMYWYRQDPGQGLRLIYYSQIVNDFQKGDIAEGYSVSREKKESFPLTVTSAQKNPTAFYLCASRIIVGTGFSEQFFGPGTRLTVL.

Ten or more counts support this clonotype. CDR3: CASSLAVAGGRTDTQYF. CDR3 in DNA: TGTGCCAGCAGCTTAGCCGTAGCGGGAGGACGCACAGATACGCAGTATTTT. The chain joins TRBV7-9 to TRBJ2-3; 10 bases map to TRBD2. This CDR3 is 17 amino acids long. The V segment lost 0 bases and the J segment 1 base; nucleotides outside the gene matches: 4. The germline gives CDR1 SEHNR, CDR2 FQNEAQ (reference sequence).

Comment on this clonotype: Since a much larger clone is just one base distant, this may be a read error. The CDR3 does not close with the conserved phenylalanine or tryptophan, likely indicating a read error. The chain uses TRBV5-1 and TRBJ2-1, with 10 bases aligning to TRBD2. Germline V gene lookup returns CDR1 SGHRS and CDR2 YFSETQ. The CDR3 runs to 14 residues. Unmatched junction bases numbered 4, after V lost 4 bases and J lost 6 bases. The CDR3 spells CASSQTSGSNEQFL. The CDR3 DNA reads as TGCGCCAGCAGCCAGACTAGCGGGTCCAATGAGCAGTTCCTC.

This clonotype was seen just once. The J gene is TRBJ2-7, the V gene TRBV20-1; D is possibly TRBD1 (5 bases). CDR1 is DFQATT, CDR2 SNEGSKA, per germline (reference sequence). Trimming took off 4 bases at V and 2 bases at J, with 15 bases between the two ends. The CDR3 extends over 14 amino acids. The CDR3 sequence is CSATWGRPPYEQYF. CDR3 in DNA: TGCAGTGCTACCTGGGGCAGACCTCCCTACGAGCAGTACTTC.

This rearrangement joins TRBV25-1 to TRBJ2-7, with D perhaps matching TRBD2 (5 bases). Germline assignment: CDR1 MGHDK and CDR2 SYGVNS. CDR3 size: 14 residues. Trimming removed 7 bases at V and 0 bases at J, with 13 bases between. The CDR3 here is CASNRRSSSYEQYF. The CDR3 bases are TGTGCCAGCAATAGGAGGTCGAGCTCCTACGAGCAGTACTTC.

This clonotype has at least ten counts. The CDR3 coding sequence is TGCAGTGCTAGCCACAGCTCCTACGAGCAGTACTTC. Amino acid sequence: CSASHSSYEQYF. This chain uses TRBV20-1 with TRBJ2-7; D is unclear. The CDR3 sequence is 12 residues long. The V end was cut by 3 bases, the J end by 0 bases, with 6 bases between. Germline V lookup: CDR1 DFQATT, CDR2 SNEGSKA (reference sequence).

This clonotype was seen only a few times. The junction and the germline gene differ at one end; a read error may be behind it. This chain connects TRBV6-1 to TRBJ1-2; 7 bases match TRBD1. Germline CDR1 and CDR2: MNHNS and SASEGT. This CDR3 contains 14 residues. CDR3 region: CAGRGGAPFYGYTF. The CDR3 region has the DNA TGTGCCGGCAGGGGGGGGGCACCTTTCTATGGCTACACCTTC.

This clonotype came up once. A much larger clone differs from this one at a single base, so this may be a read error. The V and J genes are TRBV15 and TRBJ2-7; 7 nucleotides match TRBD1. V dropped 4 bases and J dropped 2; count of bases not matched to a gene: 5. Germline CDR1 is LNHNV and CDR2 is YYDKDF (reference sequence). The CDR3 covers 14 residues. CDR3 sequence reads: CATSKNRGAYEQYF. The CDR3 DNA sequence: TGTGCCACCAGCAAGAACAGGGGCGCCTACGAGCAGTACTTC.

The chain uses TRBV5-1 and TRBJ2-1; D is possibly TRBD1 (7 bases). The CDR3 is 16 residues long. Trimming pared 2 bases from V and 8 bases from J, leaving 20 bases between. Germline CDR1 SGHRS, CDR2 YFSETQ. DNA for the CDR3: TGCGCCAGCAGCTTAGATGGCGGGATTACAGGGGATGAGCAGTTCTTC. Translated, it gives CASSLDGGITGDEQFF.

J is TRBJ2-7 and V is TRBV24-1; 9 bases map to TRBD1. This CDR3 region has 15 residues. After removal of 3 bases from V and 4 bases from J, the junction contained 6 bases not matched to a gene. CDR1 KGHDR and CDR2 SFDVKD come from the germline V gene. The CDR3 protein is CATSDPGTGRYEQYF. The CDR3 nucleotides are TGTGCCACCAGTGATCCCGGGACAGGGAGATACGAGCAGTACTTC.

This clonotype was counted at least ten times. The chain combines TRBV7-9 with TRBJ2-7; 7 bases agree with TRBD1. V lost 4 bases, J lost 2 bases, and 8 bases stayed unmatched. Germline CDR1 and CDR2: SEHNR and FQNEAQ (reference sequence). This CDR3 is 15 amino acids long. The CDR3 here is CASSSPVDRAYEQYF. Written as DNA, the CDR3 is TGTGCCAGCAGCTCCCCGGTAGACAGGGCCTACGAGCAGTACTTC. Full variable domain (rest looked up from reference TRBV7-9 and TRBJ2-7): DTGVSQNPRHKITKRGQNVTFRCDPISEHNRLYWYRQTLGQGPEFLTYFQNEAQLEKSRLLSDRFSAERPKGSFSTLEIQRTEQGDSAMYLCASSSPVDRAYEQYFGPGTRLTVT.

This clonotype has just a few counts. CDR3 bases: TGTGCCAGCAGCATAGAGGGACCGAAGGATAATTCACCCCTCCACTTT. Translation: CASSIEGPKDNSPLHF. The chain combines TRBV7-3 with TRBJ1-6, with D perhaps matching TRBD1 (5 bases). Trimming took off 5 bases at V and 5 bases at J, with 16 bases between the two ends. From germline, CDR1 is SGHTA and CDR2 FQGTGA. The CDR3 is 16 residues long.